Listed below are T cell receptor beta chains from one sample, sequenced in a study of molecular identifiers for immune sequencing clone quantification. TCRdb reprocessed the PCR reads via MiXCR and lists one record per CDR3 protein. The sample has about 23,000 distinct CDR3 sequences, roughly 17% seen once. What was sequenced was naive CD8+ T cells from blood, with Jurkat cell RNA spiked in. The receptors were gathered from a human donor in good health. Some libraries in this study had Jurkat cell RNA spiked in. Each CDR3 is given with its conserved first and last residue. Some rows mark clone size as missing; the rest say once, few, many or name a class of expanded clone.

many | TRBJ2-5 | TRBV15 | CATSRGETQYF
many | TRBJ2-7 | TRBV7-9 | CASSFSAGEQYF
many | TRBJ1-5 | TRBV2 | CASSEPGAGGDQPQHF
many | TRBJ2-3 | TRBV7-9 | CASSLGDLWGHTDTQYF
. | TRBJ1-1 | TRBV18 | CASSPPVVTEAFF
many | TRBJ2-2 | TRBV9 | CASTSERASGDPNTGELFF
many | TRBJ2-4 | TRBV5-6 | CASSSRQLAKNIQYF
many | TRBJ1-1 | TRBV9 | CASSVVPPRDRTNTEAFF
many | TRBJ1-2 | TRBV7-2 | CASSLGGGESGGYTF
many | TRBJ1-1 | TRBV7-6 | CASSLALNTEAFF
many | TRBJ2-7 | TRBV7-8 | CASSLGLLEQYF
many | TRBJ1-2 | TRBV5-4 | CASNQDNYGYTF
many | TRBJ1-2 | TRBV12-3/TRBV12-4 | CASSLVGSDYGYTF
. | TRBJ2-7 | TRBV7-8 | CASSLDLGGAYEQYF
many | TRBJ2-7 | TRBV29-1 | CSVEARDSYEQYF
many | TRBJ2-7 | TRBV28 | CASTSSYEEQYF
. | TRBJ1-1 | TRBV14 | CASSQDFGHLNTEAFF
many | TRBJ2-2 | TRBV6-2/TRBV6-3 | CASSYGQGQAGELFF
many | TRBJ2-3 | TRBV12-3/TRBV12-4 | CASSLGIKRTDTQYF